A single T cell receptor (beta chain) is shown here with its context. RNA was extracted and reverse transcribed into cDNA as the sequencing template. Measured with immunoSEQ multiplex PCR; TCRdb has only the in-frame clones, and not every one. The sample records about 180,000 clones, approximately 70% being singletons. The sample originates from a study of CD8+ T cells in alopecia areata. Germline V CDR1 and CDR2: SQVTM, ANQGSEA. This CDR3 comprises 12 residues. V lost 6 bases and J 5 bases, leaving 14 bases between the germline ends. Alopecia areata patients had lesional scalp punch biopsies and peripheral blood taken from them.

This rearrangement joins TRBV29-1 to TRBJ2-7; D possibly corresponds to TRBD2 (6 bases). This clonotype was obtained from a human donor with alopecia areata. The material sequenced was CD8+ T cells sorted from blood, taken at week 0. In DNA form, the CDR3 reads TGCAGCGTCGCGACCCGGGGGAACGAGCAGTACTTC. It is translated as CSVATRGNEQYF.